This is a list of T cell receptor beta chains from one sample in a study of blood T cell repertoires in COVID-19. Sequencing used immunoSEQ multiplex PCR; TCRdb keeps in-frame clones, though not all of them. The sample consists of about 240,000 clones, over 70% of them appearing once. Specimen: peripheral blood. Source of these receptors: a woman of 80 years or more with acute or convalescent COVID-19. Both conserved end residues are part of each CDR3. D genes are given only for firm matches. Expanded clones get a size class; other rows say once, few or many, or leave the size out.

abundance: NA
d_gene: NA
j_gene: TRBJ1-1
v_gene: TRBV6-1
CDR3nt: TGTGCCAGCAGTGAACGTATTAGCCGTGAAGCTTTCTTT
CDR3aa: CASSERISREAFF

abundance: once
d_gene: TRBD1
j_gene: TRBJ1-3
v_gene: TRBV5-6
CDR3nt: TGTGCCAGCAGCGGGACAGGGAGGAACACCATATATTTT
CDR3aa: CASSGTGRNTIYF

abundance: NA
d_gene: NA
j_gene: TRBJ2-7
v_gene: TRBV19
CDR3nt: TGTGCCAGTAGGGCCGCCGGGACCTACGAGCAGTACTTC
CDR3aa: CASRAAGTYEQYF

abundance: NA
d_gene: NA
j_gene: TRBJ1-4
v_gene: TRBV3-1/TRBV3-2
CDR3nt: TGTGCCAGCAGCCAAGGCAGGGTGGGGGAAAAACTGTTTTTT
CDR3aa: CASSQGRVGEKLFF

abundance: NA
d_gene: NA
j_gene: TRBJ1-3
v_gene: TRBV6-5
CDR3nt: TGTGCCAGCAGTTACTCCAGGGCCAACTCTGGAAACACCATATATTTT
CDR3aa: CASSYSRANSGNTIYF

abundance: NA
d_gene: NA
j_gene: TRBJ1-3
v_gene: TRBV28
CDR3nt: TGTGCCAGCAGTTTGGCAGGATACACCATATATTTT
CDR3aa: CASSLAGYTIYF

abundance: once
d_gene: NA
j_gene: TRBJ1-5
v_gene: TRBV27
CDR3nt: TGTGCCAGCAGCCCTTACAGGGGCAATCAGCCCCAGCATTTT
CDR3aa: CASSPYRGNQPQHF

abundance: NA
d_gene: NA
j_gene: TRBJ2-5
v_gene: TRBV15
CDR3nt: TGTGCCACCAGCAGAGATGGATTGCGGGAAGAGACCCAGTACTTC
CDR3aa: CATSRDGLREETQYF

abundance: NA
d_gene: NA
j_gene: TRBJ1-3
v_gene: TRBV6-6
CDR3nt: TGTGCCAGCAGGCCAGGCAGCTCTGGAAACACCATATATTTT
CDR3aa: CASRPGSSGNTIYF

abundance: once
d_gene: NA
j_gene: TRBJ2-7
v_gene: TRBV2
CDR3nt: TGTGCCAGCAGTCCGTCCTACGAGCAGTACTTC
CDR3aa: CASSPSYEQYF

abundance: few
d_gene: NA
j_gene: TRBJ2-7
v_gene: TRBV2
CDR3nt: TGTGCCAGCAGGAGGGATTGGGGTGGCGAGCAGTACTTC
CDR3aa: CASRRDWGGEQYF

abundance: NA
d_gene: NA
j_gene: TRBJ1-1
v_gene: TRBV27
CDR3nt: TGTGCCAGCAGTCCCCCGGGGGGCAGAGTAAAAGAAGCTTTCTTT
CDR3aa: CASSPPGGRVKEAFF

abundance: NA
d_gene: TRBD2
j_gene: TRBJ2-1
v_gene: TRBV4-1
CDR3nt: TGCGCCAGCAGCCCCCGGAATTGGGGGGGAGAGCAGTTCTTC
CDR3aa: CASSPRNWGGEQFF

abundance: NA
d_gene: NA
j_gene: TRBJ1-5
v_gene: TRBV6-2/TRBV6-3
CDR3nt: TGTGCCAGCAGTAAACAGGGTAATCATCCCCAGCATTTT
CDR3aa: CASSKQGNHPQHF

abundance: NA
d_gene: NA
j_gene: TRBJ1-2
v_gene: TRBV6-2/TRBV6-3
CDR3nt: TGTGCCAGCAGTGCAACAGGCCTCTATGGCTACACCTTC
CDR3aa: CASSATGLYGYTF

abundance: NA
d_gene: NA
j_gene: TRBJ1-2
v_gene: TRBV10-2
CDR3nt: TGCGCCAGCAGGCCTCAGACACAAGTCTATGGCTACACCTTC
CDR3aa: CASRPQTQVYGYTF

abundance: few
d_gene: TRBD2
j_gene: TRBJ2-7
v_gene: TRBV3-1/TRBV3-2
CDR3nt: TGTGCCAGCAGCCAAGTGACGGGAGGCCCCTCCGAGCAGTACTTC
CDR3aa: CASSQVTGGPSEQYF

abundance: NA
d_gene: NA
j_gene: TRBJ2-3
v_gene: TRBV6-1
CDR3nt: TGTGCCAGCAGTGAGACTACCACAGATACGCAGTATTTT
CDR3aa: CASSETTTDTQYF

abundance: few
d_gene: NA
j_gene: TRBJ2-5
v_gene: TRBV11-3
CDR3nt: TGTGCCAGCAGCTCAGCGTCTGGGACCCAGTACTTC
CDR3aa: CASSSASGTQYF

abundance: NA
d_gene: NA
j_gene: TRBJ1-2
v_gene: TRBV5-4
CDR3nt: TGTGCCAGCCCCTCGTGGGATAGGGGTAAGGGCTACACCTTC
CDR3aa: CASPSWDRGKGYTF

abundance: once
d_gene: TRBD2
j_gene: TRBJ2-6
v_gene: TRBV30
CDR3nt: TGTGCCTGGAGCCCACTAGCGGGAGGGCCTGGGGCCAACGTCCTGACTTTC
CDR3aa: CAWSPLAGGPGANVLTF

abundance: once
d_gene: TRBD1
j_gene: TRBJ2-7
v_gene: TRBV19
CDR3nt: TGTGCCAGTAGTATCGGAGGGACAGGGATCTACGAGCAGTACTTC
CDR3aa: CASSIGGTGIYEQYF

abundance: NA
d_gene: TRBD1
j_gene: TRBJ1-5
v_gene: TRBV23-1
CDR3nt: TGCGCCAGCAGTCACCCCGGACAGGGGCGGAATCAGCCCCAGCATTTT
CDR3aa: CASSHPGQGRNQPQHF

abundance: NA
d_gene: NA
j_gene: TRBJ1-2
v_gene: TRBV6-5
CDR3nt: TGTGCCAGCAGGGACGGGACTCGTTATGGCTACACCTTC
CDR3aa: CASRDGTRYGYTF

abundance: NA
d_gene: NA
j_gene: TRBJ1-5
v_gene: TRBV30
CDR3nt: TGTGCCTGGAAGAGTCCGGGTGCAAGCAATCAGCCCCAGCATTTT
CDR3aa: CAWKSPGASNQPQHF

abundance: NA
d_gene: NA
j_gene: TRBJ1-2
v_gene: TRBV19
CDR3nt: TGTGCCAGTAGTCTCCGACAGGTCCTCTATGGCTACACCTTC
CDR3aa: CASSLRQVLYGYTF

abundance: NA
d_gene: TRBD2
j_gene: TRBJ2-3
v_gene: TRBV9
CDR3nt: TGTGCCAGCAGCTTGGGGCGGGGGGCACCCACAGATACGCAGTATTTT
CDR3aa: CASSLGRGAPTDTQYF

abundance: NA
d_gene: NA
j_gene: TRBJ1-6
v_gene: TRBV3-1/TRBV3-2
CDR3nt: TGTGCCAGCAGCCCCAAGGGAGGCCGTTCACCCCTCCACTTT
CDR3aa: CASSPKGGRSPLHF

abundance: NA
d_gene: NA
j_gene: TRBJ2-7
v_gene: TRBV6-5
CDR3nt: TGTGCCAGCAGTTACGGGGCACCCTACGAGCAGTACTTC
CDR3aa: CASSYGAPYEQYF

abundance: NA
d_gene: TRBD1
j_gene: TRBJ1-2
v_gene: TRBV25-1
CDR3nt: TGTGCCAGCAGGACAGGGTATGGCTACACCTTC
CDR3aa: CASRTGYGYTF

abundance: once
d_gene: TRBD2
j_gene: TRBJ2-6
v_gene: TRBV27
CDR3nt: TGTGCCAGCAGTTCCCGACTAGCGGGGGCCCTCTCTGGGGCCAACGTCCTGACTTTC
CDR3aa: CASSSRLAGALSGANVLTF

abundance: once
d_gene: NA
j_gene: TRBJ1-2
v_gene: TRBV20-1
CDR3nt: TGCAGTGCTCTCCAGAATTATGGCTACACCTTC
CDR3aa: CSALQNYGYTF

abundance: NA
d_gene: NA
j_gene: TRBJ1-5
v_gene: TRBV2
CDR3nt: TGTGCCAGCAGGAGGACGGGAAGCAATCAGCCCCAGCATTTT
CDR3aa: CASRRTGSNQPQHF

abundance: NA
d_gene: NA
j_gene: TRBJ2-5
v_gene: TRBV30
CDR3nt: TGTGCCTGGAGTACAGGGGAGACCCAGTACTTC
CDR3aa: CAWSTGETQYF

abundance: NA
d_gene: NA
j_gene: TRBJ2-5
v_gene: TRBV6-5
CDR3nt: TGTGCCAGCAGCTTGGCCCCCGAGACCCAGTACTTC
CDR3aa: CASSLAPETQYF

abundance: NA
d_gene: NA
j_gene: TRBJ2-7
v_gene: TRBV28
CDR3nt: TGTGCCACCGGACACTACGAGCAGTACTTC
CDR3aa: CATGHYEQYF

abundance: many
d_gene: TRBD2
j_gene: TRBJ2-7
v_gene: TRBV28
CDR3nt: TGTGCCAGCAGTTTTGGCCTAGCGGGACTTTCCTACGAGCAGTACTTC
CDR3aa: CASSFGLAGLSYEQYF